Listed here are 15 T cell receptor beta chains from one sample, sequenced in a study of beta chain features in type 1 diabetes (dated by TCRdb to 2016 to 2019). The library was generated by the immunoSEQ multiplex PCR assay. All of the isolated RNA was reverse transcribed with the High Capacity cDNA Reverse Transcription Kit, so expressed TCRB transcripts were sequenced. In its TCRdb copy, this immuneACCESS table keeps in-frame sequences only and misses some clones. Where compared with another copy, unresolved V genes explain less than half of these, and the others have no known cause. A total of a few hundred thousand clones appear in this sample, 25% to 35% of them only once. The top ten clones comprise roughly 4.1% of the sample. Input material: central memory CD4+ T cells from blood. The receptors here all came from a man aged 25 to 40 in good health.

Remarks on this clone: A clone one base away is much larger, so this may be a read error. The chain is built from TRBV14 and TRBJ2-1, with D possibly matching TRBD2 (6 bases). This CDR3 is 16 amino acids long. Germline CDR1 SGHDN, CDR2 FVKESK. The CDR3, as DNA: TGTGCCTGCAGTCGAGCGAGGGGCCGGGCGGGGAATGAGCAGTTCTTC. Protein product: CACSRARGRAGNEQFF.

This clone was seen only a few times. V is TRBV6-5 and J is TRBJ2-3; no firm D call. Trimming took off 0 bases at V and 2 bases at J, with 9 bases between the two ends. The CDR3 has 15 amino acids. Looked up from germline, CDR1 is MNHEY and CDR2 is SVGAGI. CDR3 bases: TGTGCCAGCAGTTACTCGAGGCGGAACACAGATACGCAGTATTTT. This gives the protein CASSYSRRNTDTQYF.

This chain joins TRBV7-2 and TRBJ2-2, with a weak D call TRBD2 (6 bases). Deletions cut 6 bases from V and 4 bases from J, with 15 bases between. The CDR3 sequence is 15 residues long. The germline gives CDR1 SGHTA, CDR2 FQGNSA. The CDR3 region is CASSSAGGTTGELFF. CDR3 coding DNA: TGTGCCAGCAGTTCAGCTGGCGGGACCACCGGGGAGCTGTTTTTT.

As to this clone: Other DNA sequences from this sample encode an identical CDR3 as well. V gene TRBV15 combines with J gene TRBJ2-7; D gene uncertain. V was shortened by 0 bases and J by 3 bases, with 6 bases between the two germline ends. Germline CDR1 is LNHNV and CDR2 is YYDKDF (reference sequence). The CDR3 totals 13 residues. Here the CDR3 reads CATSRDISYEQYF. The CDR3 DNA reads TGTGCCACCAGCAGAGATATCAGCTACGAGCAGTACTTC.

This clone showed up just a few times. The gene calls are TRBV18 and TRBJ1-6; D might be TRBD1 (5 bases). CDR1 KGHSH and CDR2 LQKENI come from the germline V gene. The V and J ends lost 3 bases and 5 bases respectively, with 17 bases between them. The CDR3 totals 17 residues. The CDR3 bases are TGTGCCAGCTCACCCTCCGGGAGGGGTTTAGATAATTCACCCCTCCACTTT. It is translated as CASSPSGRGLDNSPLHF. The complete variable domain, with remaining parts taken from reference TRBV18 and TRBJ1-6, reads NAGVMQNPRHLVRRRGQEARLRCSPMKGHSHVYWYRQLPEEGLKFMVYLQKENIIDESGMPKERFSAEFPKEGPSILRIQQVVRGDSAAYFCASSPSGRGLDNSPLHFGNGTRLTVT.

This chain connects TRBV7-2 to TRBJ1-2; D is perhaps TRBD1 (5 bases). Trimming removed 4 bases at V and 4 bases at J, with 10 bases between. Germline lookup yields CDR1 SGHTA and CDR2 FQGNSA. The CDR3 has 13 residues. The CDR3 DNA reads TGTGCCAGCAGCTGGGGAGACAGCTATGGCTACACCTTC. Translated: CASSWGDSYGYTF.

This clone was seen only a few times. This sequence joins TRBV4-3 and TRBJ2-3; a possible D gene is TRBD2 (6 bases). CDR3 size: 18 residues. Trimming cost V 2 bases and J 1 base, with 19 bases left between them. Germline-derived CDR1 and CDR2 are LGHNA and YSLEER. CDR3 in amino acids: CASSQTSIIASGTDTQYF. The CDR3 coding sequence is TGCGCCAGCAGCCAAACTTCCATAATCGCTAGCGGCACAGATACGCAGTATTTT.

This chain connects TRBV9 to TRBJ2-3, with a weak D call TRBD2 (5 bases). CDR3 length: 14 amino acids. Germline V gene data show CDR1 as SGDLS and CDR2 as YYNGEE. V was shortened by 3 bases and J by 0 bases, with 8 bases between the two germline ends. CDR3 coding DNA: TGTGCCAGCAGCGAGGGAGAAAGCACAGATACGCAGTATTTT. Amino acids: CASSEGESTDTQYF. The full variable domain, in which reference TRBV9 and TRBJ2-3 provide the parts outside the CDR3, is DSGVTQTPKHLITATGQRVTLRCSPRSGDLSVYWYQQSLDQGLQFLIQYYNGEERAKGNILERFSAQQFPDLHSELNLSSLELGDSALYFCASSEGESTDTQYFGPGTRLTVL.

The sample holds a few counts of this clone. This rearrangement joins TRBV30 to TRBJ2-3; 10 bases are shared with TRBD1. V gave up 3 bases and J gave up 11 bases; unmatched junction bases: 5. CDR1 is GTSNPN, CDR2 SVGIG, per germline (reference sequence). The CDR3 is 12 residues long. The CDR3 spells CAWRGQGLQQYF. CDR3 nucleotide sequence: TGTGCCTGGAGGGGACAGGGGCTACAGCAGTATTTT.

The rearrangement uses TRBV13 and TRBJ2-7; TRBD2 is a possible D gene (6 bases). Trimming cost V 5 bases and J 6 bases, with 17 bases left between them. The CDR3 totals 14 residues. Germline loops: CDR1 PRHDT, CDR2 FYEKMQ (reference sequence). The chain's CDR3 is CASSLGDWEAEQYF. CDR3 coding DNA: TGTGCCAGCAGCCTCGGGGACTGGGAGGCCGAGCAGTACTTC.

Worth noting for this clone: Other DNA sequences in this sample translate to the same CDR3. This chain connects TRBV18 to TRBJ2-3, with D unresolved. This CDR3 spans 13 amino acids. V lost 6 bases, J lost 0 bases, and 7 bases lay in between. CDR1 is KGHSH, CDR2 LQKENI, per germline. CDR3 in amino acids: CASSLSSTDTQYF. The CDR3 region has the DNA TGTGCCAGCTCCCTATCGAGCACAGATACGCAGTATTTT.

In the case of this clone: A far bigger clonotype differs at one base, so this is likely a read error. The chain links TRBV7-2 to TRBJ2-2; 7 nucleotides match TRBD1. The junction had 9 bases not matched to a gene; V was cut back by 4 bases and J by 7 bases. This CDR3 is 15 amino acids long. CDR1 SGHTA and CDR2 FQGNSA come from the germline V gene. The CDR3 DNA sequence: TGTGCCAGCAGCTCCTTGACAGGGTACGACGGGGAGCTGTTTTTT. This sequence encodes CASSSLTGYDGELFF.

This clone was detected a few times. This sequence joins TRBV15 and TRBJ1-5; D unclear. Germline assignment: CDR1 LNHNV and CDR2 YYDKDF (reference sequence). The V end was cut by 0 bases, the J end by 11 bases, with 5 bases between. This CDR3 spans 11 amino acids. The DNA for the CDR3 is TGTGCCACCAGCAGAGAAGGGACCCAGCATTTT. This codes for CATSREGTQHF.

The chain links TRBV7-2 to TRBJ2-1, with D tentatively TRBD1 (7 bases). Trimming took off 3 bases at V and 4 bases at J, with 13 bases between the two ends. The V gene's germline CDR1 is SGHTA and CDR2 FQGNSA. The CDR3 is made up of 15 amino acids. In DNA form, the CDR3 reads TGTGCCAGCAGCTTCCAGCAGGGGGGATACAATGAGCAGTTCTTC. Translation: CASSFQQGGYNEQFF.

The J gene is TRBJ2-6, the V gene TRBV5-1; 8 bases match TRBD1. The CDR3 is made up of 17 amino acids. Unmatched junction bases numbered 7, after V lost 4 bases and J lost 1 base. CDR1 and CDR2 (germline): SGHRS, YFSETQ. The CDR3 region has the DNA TGCGCCAGCAGCCCCAGGGGGCAGCTTTCTGGGGCCAACGTCCTGACTTTC. Translated: CASSPRGQLSGANVLTF.